The subject of this entry is one T cell receptor (beta chain). What it binds is not known. Method: immunoSEQ multiplex PCR; TCRdb's copy keeps in-frame clones and lacks some. Found here are roughly 90,000 clones, more than 85% of them singletons; the top ten hold 7.5% to 10%. This record belongs to a study of PD-L1 blockade in urothelial cancer. Study at large: The analyses of blood took place 3 weeks (second dose) and 6 weeks after treatment start. Among blood samples, the median T cell count was some 150,000.

In germline, CDR1 is SGHAT, CDR2 FQNNGV. After removal of 5 bases from V and 9 bases from J, the junction contained 15 bases not matched to a gene. This CDR3 has 16 residues. Study results and caveats: Tumor-associated blood clones were expanded more by durable-benefit patients at 3 weeks.

V usage is TRBV11-2 and J usage is TRBJ2-1; 8 bases agree with TRBD2. The sequencing used PBMCs, collected around atezolizumab (anti-PD-L1) treatment. The receptor was isolated from a man aged 55 to 70 with urothelial cancer. In DNA, the CDR3 is TGTGCCAGCAGCCCCCTCAGACGGGGGGGCCTAGGTGAGCAGTTCTTC. This translates into CASSPLRRGGLGEQFF.